This TCR beta chain was sequenced during a study of T cell repertoires in cytomegalovirus infection. Study at large: CMV infection plus the matching HLA type was flagged by public TCR beta signatures. Study findings and constraints: Summed frequency of shared TCR beta families picked out CMV carriers who also had the relevant HLA.

TCRdb re-called the reads through MiXCR, storing one row per CDR3 protein. This table holds about 89,000 distinct CDR3 sequences, about 31% found once. Only a few counts were recorded for this clonotype. Its target is not known. Sequencing used CD8+ T cells from cultured PBMCs, obtained from culture after CMV antigen stimulation. The TCR was taken from a human donor in good health (CMV status not recorded). Some clones in this sample may be carry-over from other donors' samples.

Here the CDR3 DNA reads TGTGCCAGCAGCATAGGACAGGGTGAAAACATTCAGTACTTC. This codes for CASSIGQGENIQYF. This chain connects TRBV5-4 to TRBJ2-4, with 8 bases identical to TRBD1. V dropped 4 bases and J dropped 5; count of bases not matched to a gene: 5. The germline V gene has CDR1 SGHNT and CDR2 YYREEE (reference sequence). This CDR3 spans 14 amino acids.